Listed below are T cell receptor beta chains from one sample, sequenced in a study of PD-1 blockade in classical Hodgkin lymphoma. Profiled with immunoSEQ multiplex PCR; TCRdb holds only in-frame clones, not every one. This sample has about 30,000 clones, with about 86% found just once. The sample consisted of CD4+ T cells from blood, taken before the fourth cycle of nivolumab. The receptors originated from a human donor with classical Hodgkin lymphoma. Both conserved end residues are part of each CDR3. A D gene is named only where the DNA matches it firmly. Only part of the rows carry a size: once, few, many, or a class if the clone is expanded.

TRBJ2-5,.,TRBV7-9,12,.,TGTGCCAGCAGCTTGGTGGGGGAGACCCAGTACTTC,CASSLVGETQYF
TRBJ2-3,.,TRBV10-3,15,.,TGTGCCATCATGAAATTCCGGGACGACACAGATACGCAGTATTTT,CAIMKFRDDTDTQYF
TRBJ2-5,.,TRBV9,15,.,TGTGCCAGCAGCGGGAACTTGGGGGGCGCCGAGACCCAGTACTTC,CASSGNLGGAETQYF
TRBJ2-6,.,TRBV30,16,.,TGTGCCTGGAGTGTACCCCGGAACTCTGGGGCCAACGTCCTGACTTTC,CAWSVPRNSGANVLTF
TRBJ1-2,.,TRBV4-3,16,TRBD1,TGCGCCAGCAGCCAAGAGGAAGGGGGCCACCGCTATGGCTACACCTTC,CASSQEEGGHRYGYTF
TRBJ1-2,few,TRBV30,14,TRBD1,TGTGCCTGGTGCCCCCGGGACAGGGAGTTTGGCTACACCTTC,CAWCPRDREFGYTF
TRBJ1-4,.,TRBV11-2,15,.,TGTGCCAGCAGCTTTTCAGGGCGGGCTAATGAAAAACTGTTTTTT,CASSFSGRANEKLFF
TRBJ2-2,few,TRBV27,12,.,TGTGCCAGCAGTTTTGATACCGGGGAGCTGTTTTTT,CASSFDTGELFF
TRBJ1-6,few,TRBV25-1,16,TRBD1,TGTGCCAGCAGTGAATTCTTACAGGGGCGTAATTCACCCCTCCACTTT,CASSEFLQGRNSPLHF
TRBJ1-2,.,TRBV19,13,.,TGTGCCAGTAGTATAGTCCCAGCCTATGGCTACACCTTC,CASSIVPAYGYTF
TRBJ1-4,.,TRBV5-5,12,.,TGTGCCAGCAGCTTCCGCTCAGGATTGAAGTTTTTT,CASSFRSGLKFF
TRBJ1-5,.,TRBV5-6,14,.,TGTGCCAGCAGCTTTGGGCTTAAAGATCAGCCCCAGCATTTT,CASSFGLKDQPQHF
TRBJ2-7,.,TRBV11-3,12,TRBD1,TGTGCCAGCAGCTCGACAGGGAGCGAGCAGTACTTC,CASSSTGSEQYF
TRBJ2-7,.,TRBV27,14,TRBD2,TGTGCCAGCAAGACTAGCGGGGGGACCTACGAGCAGTACTTC,CASKTSGGTYEQYF
TRBJ1-1,few,TRBV4-2,14,TRBD1,TGTGCCAGCAGCCAAGATCGACAGGGGGCTGAAGCTTTCTTT,CASSQDRQGAEAFF
TRBJ1-1,.,TRBV5-1,14,TRBD1,TGCGCCAGCAGCCCGGGACAGAAGAACACTGAAGCTTTCTTT,CASSPGQKNTEAFF
TRBJ2-7,once,TRBV27,13,.,TGTGCCAGCAGGCCGTGGGGAACCTACGAGCAGTACTTC,CASRPWGTYEQYF
TRBJ1-6,.,TRBV7-6,15,TRBD1,TGTGCCAGCAGCTTAAGACAGGGAGGAAATTCACCCCTCCACTTT,CASSLRQGGNSPLHF
TRBJ1-6,.,TRBV7-2,15,.,TGTGCCAGCAGCTTAGCGCTAGGGGCGAATTCACCCCTCCACTTT,CASSLALGANSPLHF
TRBJ2-6,.,TRBV7-6,19,.,TGTGCCAGCAGCGCCGACAGTCCAACCTCCCTCTCTGGGGCCAACGTCCTGACTTTC,CASSADSPTSLSGANVLTF
TRBJ1-2,.,TRBV27,15,.,TGTGCCAGCAGTTTATCGCGGGGCGCGGGGCGCGGCTACACCTTC,CASSLSRGAGRGYTF
TRBJ1-2,.,TRBV5-6,15,.,TGTGCCAGCAGCCAAAACCCAGACACTCCCTATGGCTACACCTTC,CASSQNPDTPYGYTF
TRBJ1-5,.,TRBV7-9,17,.,TGTGCCAGCAGCCCCGAGGGGTGGTCTATTAGCAATCAGCCCCAGCATTTT,CASSPEGWSISNQPQHF
TRBJ2-1,.,TRBV28,16,.,TGTGCCAGCAGTTTAAGCCGGTGGGACTCCTACAATGAGCAGTTCTTC,CASSLSRWDSYNEQFF
TRBJ2-6,.,TRBV19,17,.,TGTGCCAGTAGTATAGGGGTGGAGGGATTAGGGGCCAACGTCCTGACTTTC,CASSIGVEGLGANVLTF
TRBJ2-1,.,TRBV5-1,16,.,TGCGCCAGCGGGTTCCCGTTGGGATCCTCCTACAATGAGCAGTTCTTC,CASGFPLGSSYNEQFF
TRBJ1-4,.,TRBV25-1,15,TRBD1,TGTGCCAGCGGGGACAGGCCAGGGGATAATGAAAAACTGTTTTTT,CASGDRPGDNEKLFF
TRBJ2-3,once,TRBV9,17,TRBD2,TGTGCCAGCCAGAGGAGTCGGGGGGGTGCTAGCACAGATACGCAGTATTTT,CASQRSRGGASTDTQYF
TRBJ2-2,.,TRBV19,15,TRBD1,TGTGCCAGTATCTCGGGACAGGGGATAGACGGGGAGCTGTTTTTT,CASISGQGIDGELFF
TRBJ2-7,.,TRBV30,16,TRBD2,TGTGCCTGGAGCGGGTTTAGTAGCGGGAGCTCCTACGAGCAGTACTTC,CAWSGFSSGSSYEQYF
TRBJ2-5,.,TRBV7-2,17,TRBD1,TGTGCCAGCAGCTTAGCGTTTCAAGGACAGGGGCGGGAGACCCAGTACTTC,CASSLAFQGQGRETQYF
TRBJ1-5,few,TRBV28,12,.,TGTGCCAGCAGTTTCAGGGATCAGCCCCAGCATTTT,CASSFRDQPQHF
TRBJ2-1,.,TRBV27,15,TRBD1,TGTGCCAGCAGTTTCTCGGGACAGGGTTACAATGAGCAGTTCTTC,CASSFSGQGYNEQFF
TRBJ1-5,.,TRBV28,15,.,TGTGCCAGCAGTCCCTATCTGGGGGGCAATCAGCCCCAGCATTTT,CASSPYLGGNQPQHF
TRBJ1-4,.,TRBV6-5,15,.,TGTGCCAGCAGTTACCGGGCAGCCCCTAATGAAAAACTGTTTTTT,CASSYRAAPNEKLFF
TRBJ2-7,.,TRBV28,13,.,TGTGCCAGCAGAACACCCCCGACCAACGAGCAGTACTTC,CASRTPPTNEQYF
TRBJ2-7,.,TRBV18,15,.,TGTGCCAGCTCACCACGCATTGGGGAGAGCTACGAGCAGTACTTC,CASSPRIGESYEQYF
TRBJ1-4,.,TRBV11-2,15,TRBD1,TGTGCCAGCAGCGCCAGGGGGGAGCTTAATGAAAAACTGTTTTTT,CASSARGELNEKLFF
TRBJ2-5,.,TRBV7-9,15,.,TGTGCCGCCGCCCCCTTAGGGGGGGGGCAAGAGACCCAGTACTTC,CAAAPLGGGQETQYF
TRBJ1-1,.,TRBV12-2,18,.,TGTGCAAGTCGCTTAGAATGTGGGACAGGGCGGAACAGCCCTGAAGCTTTCTTT,CASRLECGTGRNSPEAFF